Listed here are 6 T cell receptor beta chains from one sample, sequenced in a study of blood T cell repertoires in COVID-19. Sequencing was performed with immunoSEQ multiplex PCR; in TCRdb, only in-frame clones are kept and a portion is missing. The sample consists of around 87,000 clones, about 80% of them appearing once. Sample: peripheral blood. The receptors were gathered from a human donor in a cohort sampled during active COVID-19.

The chain employs TRBV28 and TRBJ2-1; 9 bases map to TRBD1. Germline V gives CDR1 MDHEN, CDR2 SYDVKM. This CDR3 has 17 residues. The junction had 10 bases not matched to a gene; V was cut back by 4 bases and J by 3 bases. CDR3 in DNA: TGTGCCAGCAGTTCTGTCACCGGGACAGGGTACTACAATGAGCAGTTCTTC. It translates to CASSSVTGTGYYNEQFF.

The V and J genes are TRBV11-2 and TRBJ2-7; a weak D match, TRBD2 (6 bases). This CDR3 is built from 14 residues. V was trimmed by 3 bases and J by 0 bases, leaving 9 bases between them. Looked up from germline, CDR1 is SGHAT and CDR2 is FQNNGV. The CDR3 here is CASSLGGNSYEQYF. CDR3 nucleotides: TGTGCCAGCAGCTTGGGCGGGAACTCCTACGAGCAGTACTTC.

The V gene is TRBV29-1, the J gene TRBJ2-7, with D possibly TRBD1 on 5 matching bases. The CDR3 has 14 residues. The V end lost 5 bases, the J end lost 9 bases, and 23 bases lay between the germline ends. Germline V gene lookup returns CDR1 SQVTM and CDR2 ANQGSEA. The CDR3 is CSVKVGAGLTRQYF. The CDR3 nucleotides read TGCAGCGTTAAAGTGGGTGCAGGGTTAACAAGGCAGTACTTC.

This clone has just one count. The V gene is TRBV6-5, the J gene TRBJ1-5, with D perhaps TRBD1 (5 bases). V was trimmed by 6 bases and J by 4 bases, leaving 10 bases between them. This CDR3 is built from 13 residues. CDR1 is MNHEY, CDR2 SVGAGI, per germline. CDR3 loop: CASRRQMNQPQHF. As DNA, the CDR3 is TGTGCCAGCAGGCGACAGATGAATCAGCCCCAGCATTTT.

The J gene is TRBJ1-5, the V gene TRBV2; TRBD1 aligns across 8 bases. Germline assignment: CDR1 SNHLY and CDR2 FYNNEI. The CDR3 covers 15 residues. The V segment lost 6 bases and the J segment 3 bases; nucleotides outside the gene matches: 7. This chain's CDR3 is CASRVRTGPNQPQHF. The CDR3 DNA reads as TGTGCCAGCAGGGTCAGGACAGGGCCCAATCAGCCCCAGCATTTT.

This clone was detected only once. This chain uses TRBV20-1 with TRBJ2-5; D not certain. The CDR3 is made up of 11 amino acids. V was clipped by 4 bases and J by 4 bases, with 7 bases between them. Germline lookup yields CDR1 DFQATT and CDR2 SNEGSKA (reference sequence). Here the CDR3 DNA reads TGCAGTGCTACCCCCGGAGAGACCCAGTACTTC. Translated, it gives CSATPGETQYF.